One and the same sample provided the 7 T cell receptor beta chains below, sequenced in a study of beta chain features in type 1 diabetes. The isolated RNA, all of it, was reverse transcribed, so expressed TCRB transcripts were what got sequenced. The assay was immunoSEQ multiplex PCR, and TCRdb's table has in-frame clones only and misses some. The sample includes 680,000 or so clones, about a sixth of them seen just once. The sequenced material came from naive CD4+ T cells from blood. All receptors derive from a man younger than 35 in good health.

This clone was picked up a small number of times. The chain couples TRBV5-4 to TRBJ2-5, with 9 bases that match TRBD1. The CDR3 totals 14 residues. V lost 6 bases and J lost 4; bases outside the gene matches: 7. Germline CDR1 is SGHNT and CDR2 is YYREEE (reference sequence). CDR3 DNA: TGTGCCAGCACCGTTACAGGGGGCGGAGAGACCCAGTACTTC. Protein: CASTVTGGGETQYF.

The chain has TRBV2 and TRBJ1-1; D call uncertain. Germline V lookup: CDR1 SNHLY, CDR2 FYNNEI. This CDR3 region has 15 residues. The V and J ends lost 4 bases and 0 bases respectively, with 12 bases between them. CDR3 protein: CASSVLGSMNTEAFF. The CDR3 DNA reads TGTGCCAGCAGTGTGCTGGGGTCCATGAACACTGAAGCTTTCTTT. The whole variable domain, remainder taken from reference TRBV2 and TRBJ1-1, is EPEVTQTPSHQVTQMGQEVILRCVPISNHLYFYWYRQILGQKVEFLVSFYNNEISEKSEIFDDQFSVERPDGSNFTLKIRSTKLEDSAMYFCASSVLGSMNTEAFFGQGTRLTVV.

This clone turned up a few times. This rearrangement joins TRBV7-9 to TRBJ1-2; no clear D gene. The CDR3 totals 14 residues. Looked up from germline, CDR1 is SEHNR and CDR2 is FQNEAQ (reference sequence). V lost 2 bases, J lost 4 bases, and 11 bases lay in between. The CDR3 coding sequence is TGTGCCAGCAGCTTATCAGGCCAGTTCTATGGCTACACCTTC. It encodes CASSLSGQFYGYTF.

The V call is TRBV7-2, the J call TRBJ1-2, with 10 bases that match TRBD1. The CDR3 runs 16 residues. The trim removed 3 bases at V and 5 bases at J, leaving 9 bases unmatched. The germline V gene encodes CDR1 SGHTA and CDR2 FQGNSA. This chain's CDR3 is CASSFYRTGGLYGYTF. The CDR3 bases are TGTGCCAGCAGCTTCTACCGGACAGGGGGGCTGTATGGCTACACCTTC.

V usage is TRBV4-3 and J usage is TRBJ2-5; the match to TRBD1 covers 8 bases. With V trimmed by 0 bases and J by 4 bases, 7 bases remained unmatched. The germline CDR1 and CDR2 sequences are LGHNA and YSLEER. The CDR3 loop spans 16 amino acids. DNA of the CDR3: TGCGCCAGCAGCCAAGAAACCAGGGGGCTGAGAGAGACCCAGTACTTC. Translated, it gives CASSQETRGLRETQYF.

The chain combines TRBV7-2 with TRBJ1-2, with 9 bases fitting TRBD1. Unmatched junction bases numbered 6, after V lost 5 bases and J lost 8 bases. Germline V gives CDR1 SGHTA, CDR2 FQGNSA. CDR3 size: 13 residues. CDR3 coding DNA: TGTGCCAGCAGCCCCGGGACAGGGAACGGCTACACCTTC. Protein sequence: CASSPGTGNGYTF. Looking up the rest from reference TRBV7-2 and TRBJ1-2 gives the full variable domain: GAGVSQSPSNKVTEKGKDVELRCDPISGHTALYWYRQSLGQGLEFLIYFQGNSAPDKSGLPSDRFSAERTGGSVSTLTIQRTQQEDSAVYLCASSPGTGNGYTFGSGTRLTVV.

The V and J genes are TRBV10-3 and TRBJ2-3, with D unresolved. The CDR3 covers 13 residues. Germline V gives CDR1 ENHRY, CDR2 SYGVKD. The V and J ends lost 0 bases and 3 bases respectively, with 4 bases between them. The CDR3 region has the DNA TGTGCCATCAGTGAGTCGATAACAGATACGCAGTATTTT. Amino acid sequence: CAISESITDTQYF.